The clone carrying this TCR beta chain has more than one count but fewer than ten. Profiling relied on immunoSEQ multiplex PCR, and the TCRdb table lists in-frame clones only, not all of them. The table lists about 130,000 clones, 85% to 95% of them singletons. This sample was taken from a study of control samples from healthy donors and cancer patients. Trimming took 0 bases from V and 6 from J, leaving 17 bases between them. CDR3 length: 16 residues. Germline values: CDR1 SGDLS, CDR2 YYNGEE. This TCR was recovered from a man at least 80 years old with head and neck cancer. The J gene is TRBJ2-3, the V gene TRBV9; no firm D call. Sequencing input: PBMCs. The CDR3 sequence is CASSVDSSRPADTQYF. The CDR3 DNA sequence: TGTGCCAGCAGCGTAGATTCTTCCCGCCCGGCGGATACGCAGTATTTT.